This entry describes one TCR beta chain. No antigen is known for it. Here immunoSEQ multiplex PCR was the method, and the copy in TCRdb shows in-frame clones only, minus some. Altogether 190,000 or so clones are present, about 93% being singletons, with the ten largest covering less than 1.2%. This record belongs to a study of T cell responses to AZD1222 COVID-19 vaccine. Regarding the study as a whole: Clonal diversity may have been underestimated, and the donors were mostly white British, with more females than males. AZD1222 recipients seropositive at baseline numbered only 5 to 7. No repertoire was sampled before or during the peak T cell response, only after it. Dominant at 160-218 and 743-854, vaccine-associated CD4 TCRs also spanned spike.

This receptor was identified in an adult who received the AZD1222 COVID-19 vaccine. This specimen consisted of peripheral blood, obtained 28 days after the second AZD1222 dose.

Here the CDR3 DNA reads TGTGCCAGCAGCCCCATACCGGGACTACCCCAAGAGACCCAGTACTTC. This codes for CASSPIPGLPQETQYF. The V call is TRBV7-9, the J call TRBJ2-5, with TRBD2 identical over 7 bases. CDR1 SEHNR and CDR2 FQNEAQ come from the germline V gene (reference sequence). The CDR3 sequence is 16 residues long. Germline trimming cut 5 bases from V and 1 base from J; bases unmatched to any gene: 10.